This TCR beta chain was captured by sequencing in a study of CXCR3-negative and CXCR3-positive naive CD8 T cells. General observations from the study: Fresh PBMCs served for most assays, and CXCR3 expression fell partially after cryopreservation. With surface CD5 comparable between naive subsets, TCR strength was estimated using properties derived from the TRB CDR3. Diversity ran similarly high across both naive subsets but far lower in memory CD8+ cells.

Preparation of TRB cDNA libraries relied on 5' RACE carrying UMI labels. Following a re-call of the 5' RACE reads, TCRdb has one entry per CDR3 protein and lacks DNA. Its clone listing holds 40,000 to 45,000 distinct CDR3 sequences. The CDR3 runs to 17 residues. CDR1 is MGHRA and CDR2 is YSYEKL in the germline V gene. Every CD8+ subset sample held around 300,000 flow-sorted cells, done in triplicate. As regards this clonotype: Its antigen remains unknown.

Sequenced input: memory CD8+ T cells from blood. This rearrangement joins TRBV4-1 to TRBJ2-7; the D call from TCRdb, TRBD1, cannot be confirmed without DNA. This TCR was sampled from a human donor in good health. Some clones in this sample may be carry-over from other donors' samples. This CDR3 reads CASSQEGTEQGSYEQYF.